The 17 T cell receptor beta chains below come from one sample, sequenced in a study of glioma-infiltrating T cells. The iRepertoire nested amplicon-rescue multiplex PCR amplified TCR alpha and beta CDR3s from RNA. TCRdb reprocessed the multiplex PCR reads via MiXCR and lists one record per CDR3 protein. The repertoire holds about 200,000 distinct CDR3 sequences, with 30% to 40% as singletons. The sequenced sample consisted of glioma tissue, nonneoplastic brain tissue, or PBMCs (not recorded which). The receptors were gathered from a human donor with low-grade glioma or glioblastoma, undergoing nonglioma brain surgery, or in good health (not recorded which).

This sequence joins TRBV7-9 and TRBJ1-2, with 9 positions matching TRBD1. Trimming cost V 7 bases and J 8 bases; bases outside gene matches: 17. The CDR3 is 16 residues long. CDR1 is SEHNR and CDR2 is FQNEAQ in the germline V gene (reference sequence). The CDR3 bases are TGTGCCAGCAACGTAAACGGGGACAGGGATCTTCACGGCTACACCTTC. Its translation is CASNVNGDRDLHGYTF.

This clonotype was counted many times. This chain's CDR3 is CASSMWGQVNTEAFF. The CDR3 nucleotides are TGTGCCAGTAGTATGTGGGGACAGGTCAACACTGAAGCTTTCTTT. The chain employs TRBV19 and TRBJ1-1; 8 positions agree with TRBD1. V gave up 3 bases and J gave up 2 bases; unmatched junction bases: 5. This CDR3 is built from 15 residues. Germline assignment: CDR1 LNHDA and CDR2 SQIVND (reference sequence).

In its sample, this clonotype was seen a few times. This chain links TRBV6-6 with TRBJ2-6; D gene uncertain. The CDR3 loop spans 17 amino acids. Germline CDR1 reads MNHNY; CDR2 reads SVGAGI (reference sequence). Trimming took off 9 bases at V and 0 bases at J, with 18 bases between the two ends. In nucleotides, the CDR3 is TGTGCCAGTATTGGACGGCACACTCTCTCTGGGGCCAACGTCCTGACTTTC. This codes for CASIGRHTLSGANVLTF.

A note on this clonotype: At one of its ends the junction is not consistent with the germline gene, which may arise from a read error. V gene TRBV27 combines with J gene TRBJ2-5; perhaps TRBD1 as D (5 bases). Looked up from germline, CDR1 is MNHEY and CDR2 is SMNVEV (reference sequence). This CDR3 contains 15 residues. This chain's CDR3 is CASGLWGAPRETQYF. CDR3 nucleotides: TGTGCCAGCGGTTTATGGGGCGCCCCGCGGGAGACCCAGTACTTC.

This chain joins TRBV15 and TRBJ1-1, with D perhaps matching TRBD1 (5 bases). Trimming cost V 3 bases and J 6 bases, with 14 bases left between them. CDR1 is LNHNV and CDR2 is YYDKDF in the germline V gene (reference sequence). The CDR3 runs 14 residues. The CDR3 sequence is CATSSLDRGAEAFF. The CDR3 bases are TGTGCCACCAGCAGCTTAGACAGAGGTGCTGAAGCTTTCTTT.

CDR3 DNA: TGTGCCAGCAGTTTAAGGACAGCAACTAATGAAAAACTGTTTTTT. Translated: CASSLRTATNEKLFF. V usage is TRBV12-3 or TRBV12-4 and J usage is TRBJ1-4; D may be TRBD1 (6 bases). V was shortened by 2 bases and J by 0 bases, with 7 bases between the two germline ends. The CDR3 totals 15 residues.

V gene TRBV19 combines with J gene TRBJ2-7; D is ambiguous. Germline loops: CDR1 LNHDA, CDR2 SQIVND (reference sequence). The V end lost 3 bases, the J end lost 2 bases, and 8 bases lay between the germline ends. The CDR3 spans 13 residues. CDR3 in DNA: TGTGCCAGTAGTATCGGCATCCCCTACGAGCAGTACTTC. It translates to CASSIGIPYEQYF.

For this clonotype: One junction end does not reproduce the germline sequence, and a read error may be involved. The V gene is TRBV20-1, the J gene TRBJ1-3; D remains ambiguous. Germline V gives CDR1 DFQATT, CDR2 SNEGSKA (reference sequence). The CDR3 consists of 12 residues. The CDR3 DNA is TGCAGTGCCCGTCCTTGCGGAAACACAATATATTTT. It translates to CSARPCGNTIYF.

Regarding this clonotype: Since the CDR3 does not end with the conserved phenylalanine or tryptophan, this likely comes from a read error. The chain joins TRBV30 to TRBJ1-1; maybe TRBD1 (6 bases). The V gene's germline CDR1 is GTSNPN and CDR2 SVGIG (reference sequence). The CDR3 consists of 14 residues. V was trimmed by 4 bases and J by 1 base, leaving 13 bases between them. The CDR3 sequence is CAWTTGSGNTEAFL. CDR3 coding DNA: TGTGCCTGGACAACAGGGAGCGGGAACACTGAAGCTTTCCTT.

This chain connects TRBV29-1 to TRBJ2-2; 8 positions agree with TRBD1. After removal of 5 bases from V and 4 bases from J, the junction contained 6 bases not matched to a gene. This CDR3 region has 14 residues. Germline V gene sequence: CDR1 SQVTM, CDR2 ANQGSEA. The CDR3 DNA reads TGCAGCGTTCCCCGGACAGGGATCACCGGGGAGCTGTTTTTT. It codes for CSVPRTGITGELFF.

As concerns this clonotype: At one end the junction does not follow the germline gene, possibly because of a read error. The CDR3 sequence is CASRLAGGHRTDTQYF. In DNA, the CDR3 is TGCGCCAGCAGATTGGCCGGGGGGCACCGCACAGATACGCAGTATTTT. The V and J genes are TRBV5-1 and TRBJ2-3, with a tentative D call TRBD2 (7 bases). The CDR3 is 16 residues long. Germline assignment: CDR1 SGHRS and CDR2 YFSETQ.

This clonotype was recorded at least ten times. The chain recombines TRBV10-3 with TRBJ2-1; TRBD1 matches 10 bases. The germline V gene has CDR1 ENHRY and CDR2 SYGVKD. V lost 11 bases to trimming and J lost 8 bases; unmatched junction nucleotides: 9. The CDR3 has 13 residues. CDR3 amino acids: CAALGQGGHEQFF. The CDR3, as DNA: TGTGCCGCCCTAGGACAGGGGGGGCATGAGCAGTTCTTC.

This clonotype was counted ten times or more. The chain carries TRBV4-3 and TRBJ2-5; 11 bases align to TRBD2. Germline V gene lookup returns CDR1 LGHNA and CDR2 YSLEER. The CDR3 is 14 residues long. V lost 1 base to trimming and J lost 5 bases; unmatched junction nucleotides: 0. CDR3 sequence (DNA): TGCGCCAGCAGCCAAGGACTAGCGGGGGAGACCCAGTACTTC. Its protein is CASSQGLAGETQYF.

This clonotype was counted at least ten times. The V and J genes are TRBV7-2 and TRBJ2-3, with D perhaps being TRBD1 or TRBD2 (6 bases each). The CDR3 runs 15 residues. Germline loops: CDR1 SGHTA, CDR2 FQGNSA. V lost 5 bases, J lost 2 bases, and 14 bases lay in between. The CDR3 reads CASSRRGTTTDTQYF. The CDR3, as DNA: TGTGCCAGCAGCCGACGCGGGACAACCACAGATACGCAGTATTTT.

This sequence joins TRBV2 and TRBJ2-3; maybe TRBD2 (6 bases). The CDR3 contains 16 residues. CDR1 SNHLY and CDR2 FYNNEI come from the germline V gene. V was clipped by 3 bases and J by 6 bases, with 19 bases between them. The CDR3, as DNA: TGTGCCAGCAGTGAGTTCGGGGGATGGTTCAAGGATACGCAGTATTTT. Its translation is CASSEFGGWFKDTQYF.

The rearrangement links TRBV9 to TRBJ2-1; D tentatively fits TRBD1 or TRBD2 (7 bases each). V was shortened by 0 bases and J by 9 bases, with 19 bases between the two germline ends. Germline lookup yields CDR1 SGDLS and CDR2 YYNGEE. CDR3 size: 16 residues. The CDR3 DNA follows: TGTGCCAGCAGCGTAGCAGGGGGGGGGAAGACGGCTGAGCAGTTCTTC. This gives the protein CASSVAGGGKTAEQFF.

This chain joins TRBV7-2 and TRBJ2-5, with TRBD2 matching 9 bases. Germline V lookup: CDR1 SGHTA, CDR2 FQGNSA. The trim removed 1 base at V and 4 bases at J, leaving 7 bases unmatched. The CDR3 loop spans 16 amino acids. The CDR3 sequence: CASSLVAGGRTETQYF. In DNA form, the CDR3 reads TGTGCCAGCAGCTTAGTCGCGGGAGGGCGTACAGAGACCCAGTACTTC.